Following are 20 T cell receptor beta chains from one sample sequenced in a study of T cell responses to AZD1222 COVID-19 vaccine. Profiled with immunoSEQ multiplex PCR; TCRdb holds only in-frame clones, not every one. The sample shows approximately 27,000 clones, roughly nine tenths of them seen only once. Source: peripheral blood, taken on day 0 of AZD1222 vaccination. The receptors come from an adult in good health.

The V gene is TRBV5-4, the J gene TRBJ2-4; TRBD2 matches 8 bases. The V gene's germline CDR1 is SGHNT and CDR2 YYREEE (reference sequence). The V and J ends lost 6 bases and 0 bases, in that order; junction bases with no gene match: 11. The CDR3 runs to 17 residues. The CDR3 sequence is CASTTSGGSRAKNIQYF. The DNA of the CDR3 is TGTGCCAGCACTACATCGGGGGGGAGCAGAGCCAAAAACATTCAGTACTTC.

The CDR3 DNA follows: TGTGCCAGCAGCTCCCAAAGGACAGGGGAGTTCATGCGAGAGACCCAGTACTTC. Its translation: CASSSQRTGEFMRETQYF. The chain carries TRBV7-9 and TRBJ2-5, with 9 nucleotides matching TRBD1. CDR1 is SEHNR and CDR2 is FQNEAQ in the germline V gene (reference sequence). The V and J ends lost 4 bases and 4 bases, in that order; junction bases with no gene match: 16. The CDR3 spans 18 residues.

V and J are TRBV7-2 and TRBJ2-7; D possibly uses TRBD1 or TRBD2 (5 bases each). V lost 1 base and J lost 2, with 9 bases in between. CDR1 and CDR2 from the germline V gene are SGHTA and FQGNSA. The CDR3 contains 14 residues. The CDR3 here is CASSLDRTAYEQYF. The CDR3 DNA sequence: TGTGCCAGCAGCTTAGACAGGACTGCCTACGAGCAGTACTTC.

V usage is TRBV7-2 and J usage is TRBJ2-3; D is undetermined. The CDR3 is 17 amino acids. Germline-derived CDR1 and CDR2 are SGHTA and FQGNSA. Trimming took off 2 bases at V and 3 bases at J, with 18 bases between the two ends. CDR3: CASSLTGFVGITDTQYF. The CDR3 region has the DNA TGTGCCAGCAGCTTAACGGGTTTTGTGGGAATAACAGATACGCAGTATTTT.

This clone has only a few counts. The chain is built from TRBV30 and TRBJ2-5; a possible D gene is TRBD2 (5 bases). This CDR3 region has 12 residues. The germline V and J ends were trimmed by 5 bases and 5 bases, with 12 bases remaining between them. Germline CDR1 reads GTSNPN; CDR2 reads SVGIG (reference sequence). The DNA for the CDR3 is TGTGCCTGGGTGGACTCCGTCGAGACCCAGTACTTC. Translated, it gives CAWVDSVETQYF.

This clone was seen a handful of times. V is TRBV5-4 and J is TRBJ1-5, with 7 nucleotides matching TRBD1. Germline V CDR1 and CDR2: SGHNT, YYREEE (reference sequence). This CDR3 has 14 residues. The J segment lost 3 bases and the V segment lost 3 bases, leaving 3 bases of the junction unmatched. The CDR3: CASSSGQNNQPQHF. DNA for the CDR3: TGTGCCAGCAGCTCGGGACAGAACAATCAGCCCCAGCATTTT.

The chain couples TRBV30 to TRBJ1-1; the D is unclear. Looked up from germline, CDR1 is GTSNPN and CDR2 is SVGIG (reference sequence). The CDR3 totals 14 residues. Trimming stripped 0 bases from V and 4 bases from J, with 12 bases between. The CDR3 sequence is CAWSVWRESTEAFF. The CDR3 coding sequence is TGTGCCTGGAGTGTATGGAGGGAGAGCACTGAAGCTTTCTTT.

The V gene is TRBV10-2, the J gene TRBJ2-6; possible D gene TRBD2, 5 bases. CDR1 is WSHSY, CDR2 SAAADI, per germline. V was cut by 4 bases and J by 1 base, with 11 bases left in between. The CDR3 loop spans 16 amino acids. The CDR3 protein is CASSAPGGSGANVLTF. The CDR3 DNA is TGCGCCAGCAGTGCCCCCGGAGGTTCTGGGGCCAACGTCCTGACTTTC.

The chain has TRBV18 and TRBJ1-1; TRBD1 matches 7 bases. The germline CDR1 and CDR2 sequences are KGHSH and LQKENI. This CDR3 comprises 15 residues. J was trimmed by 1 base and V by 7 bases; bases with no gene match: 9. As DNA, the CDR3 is TGTGCCAGCTTGGCGAGGGGGCGGGGGAACACTGAAGCTTTCTTT. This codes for CASLARGRGNTEAFF.

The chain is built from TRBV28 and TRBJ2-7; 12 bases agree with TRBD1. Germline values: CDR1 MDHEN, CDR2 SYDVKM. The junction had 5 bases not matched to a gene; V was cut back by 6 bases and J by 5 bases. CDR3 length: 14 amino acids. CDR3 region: CASSPGTGGHEQYF. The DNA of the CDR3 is TGTGCCAGCAGCCCTGGGACAGGGGGCCACGAGCAGTACTTC.

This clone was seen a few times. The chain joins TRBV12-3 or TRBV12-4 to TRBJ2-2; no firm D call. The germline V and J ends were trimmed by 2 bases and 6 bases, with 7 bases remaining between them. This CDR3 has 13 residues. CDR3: CASSLRVAGELFF. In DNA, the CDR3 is TGTGCCAGCAGTTTACGAGTGGCCGGGGAGCTGTTTTTT.

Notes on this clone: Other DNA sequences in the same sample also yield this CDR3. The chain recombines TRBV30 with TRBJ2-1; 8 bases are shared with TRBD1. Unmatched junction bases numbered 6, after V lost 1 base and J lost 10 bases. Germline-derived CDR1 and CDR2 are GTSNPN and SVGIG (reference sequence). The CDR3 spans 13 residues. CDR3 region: CAWSGDRGKEQFF. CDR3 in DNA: TGTGCCTGGAGTGGCGACAGGGGAAAAGAGCAGTTCTTC.

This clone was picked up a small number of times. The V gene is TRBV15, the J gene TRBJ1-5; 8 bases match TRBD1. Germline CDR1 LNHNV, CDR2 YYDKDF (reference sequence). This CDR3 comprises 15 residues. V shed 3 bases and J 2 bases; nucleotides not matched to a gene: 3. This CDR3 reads CATSSADRGNQPQHF. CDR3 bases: TGTGCCACCAGCAGCGCGGACAGGGGCAATCAGCCCCAGCATTTT.

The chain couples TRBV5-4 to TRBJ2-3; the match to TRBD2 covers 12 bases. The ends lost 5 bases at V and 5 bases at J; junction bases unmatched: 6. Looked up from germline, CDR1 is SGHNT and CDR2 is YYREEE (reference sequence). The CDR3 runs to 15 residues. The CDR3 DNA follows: TGTGCCAGCAGGTCCCGACTAGCGGGAGAAGATACGCAGTATTTT. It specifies CASRSRLAGEDTQYF.

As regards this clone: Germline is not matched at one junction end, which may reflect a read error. Written as DNA, the CDR3 is TGTGCTAGCAGCTTGGCGACTAGCGGGTTCGCGAACACCGGGGAGCTGTTTTTT. Translation gives CASSLATSGFANTGELFF. The chain combines TRBV7-7 with TRBJ2-2; 10 nucleotides align to TRBD2. The CDR3 consists of 18 residues. CDR1 and CDR2 from the germline V gene are SSHAT and FNYEAQ (reference sequence).

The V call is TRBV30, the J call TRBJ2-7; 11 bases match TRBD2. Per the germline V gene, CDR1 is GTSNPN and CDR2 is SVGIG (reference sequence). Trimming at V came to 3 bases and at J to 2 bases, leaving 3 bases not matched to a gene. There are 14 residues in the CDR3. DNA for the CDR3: TGTGCCTGGAGCCATAGCGGGAGGGCCTACGAGCAGTACTTC. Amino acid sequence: CAWSHSGRAYEQYF.

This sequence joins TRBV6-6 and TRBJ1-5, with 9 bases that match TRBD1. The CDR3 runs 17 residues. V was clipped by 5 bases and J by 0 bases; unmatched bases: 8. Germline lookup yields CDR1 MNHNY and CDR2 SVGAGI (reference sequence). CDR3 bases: TGTGCCAGCAGTCCCGGGACAGGGACCAATAGCAATCAGCCCCAGCATTTT. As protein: CASSPGTGTNSNQPQHF.

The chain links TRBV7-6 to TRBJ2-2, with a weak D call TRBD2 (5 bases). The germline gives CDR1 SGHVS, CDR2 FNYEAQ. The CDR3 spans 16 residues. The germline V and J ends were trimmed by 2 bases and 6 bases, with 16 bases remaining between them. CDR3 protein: CASSLSEAGSSGELFF. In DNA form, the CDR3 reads TGTGCCAGCAGCTTATCTGAGGCGGGTTCCTCCGGGGAGCTGTTTTTT.

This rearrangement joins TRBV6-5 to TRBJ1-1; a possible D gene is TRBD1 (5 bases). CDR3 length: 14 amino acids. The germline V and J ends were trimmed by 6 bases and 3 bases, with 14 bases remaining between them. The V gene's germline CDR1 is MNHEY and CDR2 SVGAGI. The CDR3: CASSAFGGDTEAFF. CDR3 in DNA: TGTGCCAGCAGCGCCTTCGGGGGGGACACTGAAGCTTTCTTT.

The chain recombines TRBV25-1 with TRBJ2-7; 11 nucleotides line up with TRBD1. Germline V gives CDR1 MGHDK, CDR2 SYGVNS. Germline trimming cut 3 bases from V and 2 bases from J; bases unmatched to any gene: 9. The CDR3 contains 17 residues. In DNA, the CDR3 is TGTGCCAGCAGTGACGCCTCCGGGACAGGGGGTCCCTACGAGCAGTACTTC. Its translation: CASSDASGTGGPYEQYF.